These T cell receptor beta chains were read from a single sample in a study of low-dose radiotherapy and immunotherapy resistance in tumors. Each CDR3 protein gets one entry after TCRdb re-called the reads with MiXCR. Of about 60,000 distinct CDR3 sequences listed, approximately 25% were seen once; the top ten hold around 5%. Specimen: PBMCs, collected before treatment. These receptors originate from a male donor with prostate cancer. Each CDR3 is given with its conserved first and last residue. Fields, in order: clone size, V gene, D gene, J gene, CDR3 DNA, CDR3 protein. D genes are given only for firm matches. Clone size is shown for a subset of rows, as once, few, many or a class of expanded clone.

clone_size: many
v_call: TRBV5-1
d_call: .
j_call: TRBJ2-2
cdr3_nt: TGCGCCAGCAGCCTGGACTACGAGAACACCGGGGAGCTGTTTTTT
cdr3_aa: CASSLDYENTGELFF

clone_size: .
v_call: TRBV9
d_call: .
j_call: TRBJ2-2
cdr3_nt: TGTGCCAGCAGCCCTAACACCGGGGAGCTGTTTTTT
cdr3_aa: CASSPNTGELFF

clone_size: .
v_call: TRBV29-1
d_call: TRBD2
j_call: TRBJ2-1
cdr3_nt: TGCAGCGTTGACAGCGGGGGGGTCAATGAGCAGTTCTTC
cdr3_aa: CSVDSGGVNEQFF

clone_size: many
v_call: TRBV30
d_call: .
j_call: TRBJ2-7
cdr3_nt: TGTGCCTGGAGTGTAGGTGGCTACGAGCAGTACTTC
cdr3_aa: CAWSVGGYEQYF

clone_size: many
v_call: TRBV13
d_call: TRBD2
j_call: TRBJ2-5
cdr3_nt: TGTGCCAGCAGCTCACTAGCGGGGGGTACCCAAGAGACCCAGTACTTC
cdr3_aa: CASSSLAGGTQETQYF

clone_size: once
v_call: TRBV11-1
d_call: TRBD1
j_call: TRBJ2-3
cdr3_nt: TGTGCCAGCAGTCAAGGGGGCGAAACAGATACGCAGTATTTT
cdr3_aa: CASSQGGETDTQYF

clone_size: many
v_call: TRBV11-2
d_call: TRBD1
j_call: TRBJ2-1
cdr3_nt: TGTGCCAGCAGCTCCTACGACAGGGGGCTCTACAATGAGCAGTTCTTC
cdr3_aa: CASSSYDRGLYNEQFF

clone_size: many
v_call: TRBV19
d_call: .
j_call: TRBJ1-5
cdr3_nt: TGTGCCAGTAGTTCCCAGGATAATCAGCCCCAGCATTTT
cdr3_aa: CASSSQDNQPQHF

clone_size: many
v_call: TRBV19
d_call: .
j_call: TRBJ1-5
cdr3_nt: TGTGCCAGTAGTATCGGACAGATTAGCAATCAGCCCCAGCATTTT
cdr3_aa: CASSIGQISNQPQHF

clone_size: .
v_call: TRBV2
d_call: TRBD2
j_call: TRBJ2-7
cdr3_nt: TGTGCTGCCAAGGTCCTAGCGGGAGGTTATGAGCAGTACTTC
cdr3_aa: CAAKVLAGGYEQYF

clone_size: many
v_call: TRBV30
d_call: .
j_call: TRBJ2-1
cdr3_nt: TGTGCCTGGAGTTTAGGAGGGGACAATGAGCAGTTCTTC
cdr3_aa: CAWSLGGDNEQFF

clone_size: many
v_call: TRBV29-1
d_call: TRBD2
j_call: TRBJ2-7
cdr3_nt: TGCAGCGTGATTCTAGCGGGAGTAGCCTACGAGCAGTACTTC
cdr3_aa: CSVILAGVAYEQYF

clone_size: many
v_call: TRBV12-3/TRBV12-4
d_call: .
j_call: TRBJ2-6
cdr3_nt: TGTGCCAGCAGTCATCCGCCAACTGGGGCCAACGTCCTGACTTTC
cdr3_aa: CASSHPPTGANVLTF

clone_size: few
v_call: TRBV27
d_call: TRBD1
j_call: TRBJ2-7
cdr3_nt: TGTGCCAGCAGCGGAGGACAGGGGAGGTACGAGCAGTACTTC
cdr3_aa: CASSGGQGRYEQYF

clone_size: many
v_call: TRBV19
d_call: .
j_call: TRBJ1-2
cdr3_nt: TGTGCCAGTAGCCTTATCGATCTTTCTAACTATGGCTACACCTTC
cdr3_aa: CASSLIDLSNYGYTF

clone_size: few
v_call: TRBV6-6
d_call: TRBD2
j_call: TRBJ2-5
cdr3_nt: TGTGCCAGCAGTTACTCGACTAGCGGGAGCGTAGAGACCCAGTACTTC
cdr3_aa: CASSYSTSGSVETQYF

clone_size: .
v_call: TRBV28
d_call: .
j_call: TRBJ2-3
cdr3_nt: TGTGCCAGCACCTCCGGGACCACTAGCACAGATACGCAGTATTTT
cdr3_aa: CASTSGTTSTDTQYF

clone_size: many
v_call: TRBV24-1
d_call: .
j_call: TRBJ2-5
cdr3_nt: TGTGCCACCAGTGACCCCCCTCCCCAGGAGACCCAGTACTTC
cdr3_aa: CATSDPPPQETQYF

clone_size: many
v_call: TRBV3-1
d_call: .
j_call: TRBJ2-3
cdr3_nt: TGTGCCAGCAGCCAAGATCTGGGCGGTACGCAGTATTTT
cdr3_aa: CASSQDLGGTQYF